This is a list of T cell receptor beta chains from one sample in a study of blood T cell repertoires in COVID-19. Here immunoSEQ multiplex PCR was the method, and the copy in TCRdb shows in-frame clones only, minus some. The repertoire holds about 250,000 clones, 75% to 95% seen once, with approximately 2% in the top ten. The sample comprised PBMCs or T cells enriched from blood (not recorded which). These receptors were taken from a woman in her late teens or twenties who had recovered from COVID-19. CDR3s include the opening cysteine and the closing phenylalanine or tryptophan. The D gene is left open where the match is weak. Size values are once, few and many counts, or a class for expanded clones, and some rows have none.

v_gene	abundance	j_gene	d_gene	len	CDR3aa	CDR3nt
TRBV4-2	NA	TRBJ1-1	NA	17	CASSQVGTRGMNTEAFF	TGTGCCAGCAGCCAAGTGGGGACTCGGGGAATGAACACTGAAGCTTTCTTT
TRBV4-1	once	TRBJ2-5	TRBD2	16	CASSQMMGLAGGTQYF	TGCGCCAGCAGCCAGATGATGGGACTAGCGGGAGGGACCCAGTACTTC
TRBV28	NA	TRBJ2-7	TRBD2	15	CASSFLAGGTYEQYF	TGTGCCAGCAGTTTTCTAGCGGGAGGGACCTACGAGCAGTACTTC
TRBV15	NA	TRBJ2-1	TRBD2	15	CATKTTSGIYNEQFF	TGTGCCACCAAGACGACTAGCGGTATATACAATGAGCAGTTCTTC
TRBV29-1	NA	TRBJ1-1	TRBD1	9	CSVGDSGIF	TGCAGCGTTGGGGACAGTGGAATCTTT
TRBV19	NA	TRBJ1-5	NA	17	CASSTVIFTGYNQPQHF	TGTGCCAGTAGTACCGTAATATTTACAGGGTACAATCAGCCCCAGCATTTT
TRBV28	once	TRBJ1-1	NA	13	CASRSYRDTEAFF	TGTGCCAGCAGGTCTTACAGGGACACTGAAGCTTTCTTT
TRBV6-1	NA	TRBJ1-2	NA	15	CASSDRGKGDGGYTF	TGTGCCAGCAGTGACCGAGGGAAGGGTGACGGTGGCTACACCTTC
TRBV5-1	few	TRBJ2-1	TRBD2	15	CASSLELAGYNEQFF	TGCGCCAGCAGCTTGGAACTAGCGGGGTACAATGAGCAGTTCTTC
TRBV3-1/TRBV3-2	NA	TRBJ1-2	NA	15	CASSAQDRPNYGYTF	TGTGCCAGCAGCGCCCAGGACAGACCTAACTATGGCTACACCTTC
TRBV11-3	few	TRBJ1-1	NA	13	CARARGKRTEAFF	TGTGCCCGAGCTAGGGGCAAAAGGACTGAAGCTTTCTTT
TRBV7-2	NA	TRBJ2-1	NA	16	CASSLAVASVYNEQFF	TGTGCCAGCAGCTTAGCCGTGGCTTCAGTCTACAATGAGCAGTTCTTC
TRBV3-1/TRBV3-2	NA	TRBJ2-7	TRBD1	16	CASSRGTGRLSYEQYF	TGTGCCAGCAGCCGGGGGACAGGGCGCTTATCCTACGAGCAGTACTTC
TRBV29-1	NA	TRBJ2-7	TRBD2	13	CSVRGGSGREQYF	TGCAGCGTTCGGGGGGGCAGTGGGCGCGAGCAGTACTTC
TRBV10-3	NA	TRBJ2-5	NA	13	CAISEARQETQYF	TGTGCCATCAGTGAGGCTAGACAAGAGACCCAGTACTTC
TRBV29-1	NA	TRBJ2-1	NA	14	CSVETNLGVDEQFF	TGCAGCGTGGAGACGAATTTAGGGGTCGATGAGCAGTTCTTC